This section outlines one T cell receptor (beta chain) sequence together with its context. Antigen specificity is unknown. V dropped 1 base and J dropped 7 bases, with 17 bases sitting between them. CDR1 is DFQATT, CDR2 SNEGSKA, per germline (reference sequence). This CDR3 contains 15 residues. Addition of a universal primer site occurred through template switching, and cDNA carried unique molecular identifiers. TCRdb used MiXCR to reprocess the 5' RACE reads, holding one entry per CDR3 protein. Here the sample spans approximately 1.8 million distinct CDR3 sequences, about 30% being singletons. This sample was included in a study of identical twins. Study conclusions and caveats: Within twin pairs, the out-of-frame alpha sequences they shared showed excess low generation probability. Excess sharing between twins was weaker in beta out-of-frame sequences.

The receptor was derived from a newborn girl in good health. The J gene is TRBJ1-5, the V gene TRBV20-1; no reliable D call. Input material: cord blood. CDR3 protein: CSARAPGRRFQPQHF. In DNA, the CDR3 is TGCAGTGCTAGAGCCCCTGGGAGACGATTCCAGCCCCAGCATTTT.